Below, 21 T cell receptor beta chains from the same sample are listed, as sequenced in a study of blood T cell repertoires in COVID-19. Using immunoSEQ multiplex PCR, the repertoire was profiled, and TCRdb retains in-frame clones only, with some absent. The sample contains fewer than 350,000 clones, 85% to 90% of which appear only once. The specimen was peripheral blood. The receptors originated from a man aged 40-49 years with acute or convalescent COVID-19.

The chain recombines TRBV30 with TRBJ1-2, with TRBD1 as a possible D gene (6 bases). With 0 bases removed from V and 5 bases from J, the gap between germline ends came to 13 bases. Germline V gene lookup returns CDR1 GTSNPN and CDR2 SVGIG (reference sequence). CDR3 length equals 14 residues. Here the CDR3 DNA reads TGTGCCTGGAGTGTGTTACAGGGATTATATGGCTACACCTTC. It specifies CAWSVLQGLYGYTF. The full variable domain, rest sourced from reference TRBV30 and TRBJ1-2, is SQTIHQWPATLVQPVGSPLSLECTVEGTSNPNLYWYRQAAGRGLQLLFYSVGIGQISSEVPQNLSASRPQDRQFILSSKKLLLSDSGFYLCAWSVLQGLYGYTFGSGTRLTVV.

The chain combines TRBV28 with TRBJ1-1; D is unresolved. Deletions cut 1 base from V and 3 bases from J, with 9 bases between. Germline V gene lookup returns CDR1 MDHEN and CDR2 SYDVKM. The CDR3 covers 14 residues. CDR3 sequence reads: CASSLLTDYTEAFF. CDR3 nucleotides: TGTGCCAGCAGTTTATTGACGGACTACACTGAAGCTTTCTTT. The full variable domain, rest sourced from reference TRBV28 and TRBJ1-1, is DVKVTQSSRYLVKRTGEKVFLECVQDMDHENMFWYRQDPGLGLRLIYFSYDVKMKEKGDIPEGYSVSREKKERFSLILESASTNQTSMYLCASSLLTDYTEAFFGQGTRLTVV.

This clone was seen a few times. The rearrangement uses TRBV3-1 (or the pseudogene TRBV3-2) and TRBJ2-3; 8 positions agree with TRBD1. With V trimmed by 3 bases and J by 0 bases, 11 bases remained unmatched. In germline, CDR1 is LGHDT, CDR2 YNNKEL (reference sequence). The CDR3 has 18 amino acids. The DNA for the CDR3 is TGTGCCAGCAGCCAGGCTGGACAGGGAACCAAAAGCACAGATACGCAGTATTTT. Protein sequence: CASSQAGQGTKSTDTQYF.

This sequence joins TRBV5-1 and TRBJ1-6; D call uncertain. Per germline, CDR1 SGHRS and CDR2 YFSETQ. Deletions cut 0 bases from V and 7 bases from J, with 8 bases between. CDR3 length equals 14 residues. The CDR3 spells CASSLGGVNSPLHF. CDR3 coding DNA: TGCGCCAGCAGCTTGGGCGGTGTGAATTCACCCCTCCACTTT.

The chain uses TRBV10-1 and TRBJ1-6; D perhaps matches TRBD1 (6 bases). The V and J ends lost 6 bases and 8 bases respectively, with 14 bases between them. CDR3 length: 14 amino acids. Germline assignment: CDR1 WNHNN and CDR2 SYGVQD (reference sequence). DNA of the CDR3: TGCGCCAGCAGCCAACAGGGTGCGGATTCACCCCTCCACTTT. Its protein is CASSQQGADSPLHF.

The CDR3 region has the DNA TGCGCCAGCAGTGATCGCGGAGCAGATACGCAGTATTTT. Amino acid sequence: CASSDRGADTQYF. The V call is TRBV10-1, the J call TRBJ2-3; D is uncertain. Germline V CDR1 and CDR2: WNHNN, SYGVQD (reference sequence). The CDR3 has 13 amino acids. Trimming took off 3 bases at V and 4 bases at J, with 8 bases between the two ends.

This chain links TRBV20-1 with TRBJ2-7, with TRBD2 matching 8 bases. After removal of 6 bases from V and 7 bases from J, the junction contained 5 bases not matched to a gene. The CDR3 has 11 amino acids. CDR1 and CDR2 (germline): DFQATT, SNEGSKA (reference sequence). The CDR3 protein is CSAETGGEQYF. The CDR3 DNA follows: TGCAGTGCCGAAACGGGGGGGGAGCAGTACTTC.

The V and J genes are TRBV29-1 and TRBJ1-1, with a weak D call TRBD1 (5 bases). Trimming removed 5 bases from V and 6 bases from J, with 13 bases in between. The CDR3 length is 12 residues. The germline V gene has CDR1 SQVTM and CDR2 ANQGSEA. The CDR3 region has the DNA TGCAGCGTTCCAGGGCCGGGGGCTGAAGCTTTCTTT. Translated: CSVPGPGAEAFF.

This chain joins TRBV14 and TRBJ2-2; D uncertain. The V and J ends lost 2 bases and 0 bases respectively, with 4 bases between them. This CDR3 spans 14 amino acids. Germline CDR1 SGHDN, CDR2 FVKESK. The DNA for the CDR3 is TGTGCCAGCAGCCAATATCCGAACACCGGGGAGCTGTTTTTT. Protein sequence: CASSQYPNTGELFF.

The CDR3 protein is CATQGPHGEAFF. In DNA, the CDR3 is TGTGCCACCCAGGGGCCCCACGGTGAAGCTTTCTTT. This sequence joins TRBV6-5 and TRBJ1-1, with D maybe TRBD1 (6 bases). V was shortened by 10 bases and J by 7 bases, with 16 bases between the two germline ends. Germline values: CDR1 MNHEY, CDR2 SVGAGI. The CDR3 has 12 residues.

This clone was counted a single time. The V call is TRBV7-7, the J call TRBJ2-1; TRBD1 matches 8 bases. CDR1 SSHAT and CDR2 FNYEAQ come from the germline V gene (reference sequence). V trimming: 5 bases; J trimming: 10 bases; junction bases outside the gene matches: 7. This CDR3 has 13 amino acids. In DNA, the CDR3 is TGTGCCAGCAGCCTAGACAGGGGCCGGGAGCAGTTCTTC. Translating it yields CASSLDRGREQFF. Filled out from reference TRBV7-7 and TRBJ2-1, the complete variable domain reads GAGVSQSPRYKVTKRGQDVTLRCDPISSHATLYWYQQALGQGPEFLTYFNYEAQPDKSGLPSDRFSAERPEGSISTLTIQRTEQRDSAMYRCASSLDRGREQFFGPGTRLTVL.

The gene calls are TRBV5-4 and TRBJ2-7, with 8 bases that match TRBD1. J gave up 6 bases and V 4 bases, and 6 bases lay outside the gene matches. The CDR3 runs 13 residues. The germline CDR1 and CDR2 sequences are SGHNT and YYREEE (reference sequence). The DNA of the CDR3 is TGTGCCAGCAGCCCCTCGGACAGGGTCGAGCAGTACTTC. Translated, it gives CASSPSDRVEQYF.

The chain combines TRBV4-1 with TRBJ1-4; D gene ambiguous. V was trimmed by 4 bases and J by 8 bases, leaving 20 bases between them. The CDR3 has 16 residues. The germline CDR1 and CDR2 sequences are MGHRA and YSYEKL. This CDR3 reads CASSPPFRRDREKLFF. CDR3 sequence (DNA): TGCGCCAGCAGCCCCCCTTTTAGGAGGGATAGGGAAAAACTGTTTTTT.

The J gene is TRBJ2-1, the V gene TRBV14, with D uncertain. The CDR3 contains 13 residues. Germline assignment: CDR1 SGHDN and CDR2 FVKESK. The germline V and J ends were trimmed by 1 base and 6 bases, with 7 bases remaining between them. The CDR3 sequence: CASSQGPGNEQFF. For the CDR3, the DNA is TGTGCCAGCAGCCAAGGGCCTGGCAATGAGCAGTTCTTC.

The rearrangement links TRBV7-6 to TRBJ2-2; D is perhaps TRBD2 (7 bases). With 0 bases removed from V and 5 bases from J, the gap between germline ends came to 10 bases. This CDR3 has 15 amino acids. Per the germline V gene, CDR1 is SGHVS and CDR2 is FNYEAQ. CDR3 coding DNA: TGTGCCAGCAGCTTAGCGGGGGGGCGAACCGGGGAGCTGTTTTTT. It specifies CASSLAGGRTGELFF.

The chain has TRBV5-1 and TRBJ1-6; the match to TRBD1 covers 9 bases. The germline gives CDR1 SGHRS, CDR2 YFSETQ. CDR3 length equals 15 residues. V lost 4 bases to trimming and J lost 3 bases; unmatched junction nucleotides: 2. The CDR3 protein is CASSQDRGYNSPLHF. The CDR3 nucleotides read TGCGCCAGCAGCCAGGACAGGGGCTATAATTCACCCCTCCACTTT.

The J gene is TRBJ1-1, the V gene TRBV19; the D is unclear. Germline loops: CDR1 LNHDA, CDR2 SQIVND (reference sequence). Trimming took 7 bases from V and 1 from J, leaving 19 bases between them. The CDR3 length is 16 residues. CDR3 bases: TGTGCCAGTACCCTAAGCGGTGGAACAGCGAACACTGAAGCTTTCTTT. This encodes CASTLSGGTANTEAFF.

The chain combines TRBV3-1 (or the pseudogene TRBV3-2) with TRBJ1-2; D gene uncertain. Trimming pared 2 bases from V and 5 bases from J, leaving 21 bases between. The CDR3 spans 17 residues. Germline V gene lookup returns CDR1 LGHDT and CDR2 YNNKEL (reference sequence). Written as DNA, the CDR3 is TGTGCCAGCAGCCAAAAACTCGGGGATTTCAGTCTTTATGGCTACACCTTC. It is translated as CASSQKLGDFSLYGYTF.

This clone was detected a few times. The rearrangement uses TRBV30 and TRBJ1-2, with D tentatively TRBD1 (5 bases). The CDR3 contains 14 residues. The germline gives CDR1 GTSNPN, CDR2 SVGIG (reference sequence). Trimming shortened V by 3 bases and J by 12 bases, and 23 bases separated the two germline ends. The CDR3: CAWRTPGTGGGNTF. CDR3 in DNA: TGTGCCTGGAGAACTCCCGGGACTGGCGGCGGCAACACCTTC.

The chain links TRBV20-1 to TRBJ2-7, with TRBD1 as a possible D gene (5 bases). From germline, CDR1 is DFQATT and CDR2 SNEGSKA (reference sequence). Trimming left V 6 bases short and J 4 bases short, with 10 bases between. The CDR3 runs 11 residues. The CDR3 loop reads CSAPQAYEQYF. The CDR3, as DNA: TGCAGTGCCCCACAGGCTTACGAGCAGTACTTC.

The chain links TRBV11-1 to TRBJ2-3; D is unclear. Between the trimmed V and J ends, which lost 3 bases and 0 bases, there was a span of 7 bases. This CDR3 has 14 residues. Germline CDR1 SGHAT, CDR2 FQDESV (reference sequence). In nucleotides, the CDR3 is TGTGCCAGCAGCTTGCAGGATAGCACAGATACGCAGTATTTT. Translating it yields CASSLQDSTDTQYF.